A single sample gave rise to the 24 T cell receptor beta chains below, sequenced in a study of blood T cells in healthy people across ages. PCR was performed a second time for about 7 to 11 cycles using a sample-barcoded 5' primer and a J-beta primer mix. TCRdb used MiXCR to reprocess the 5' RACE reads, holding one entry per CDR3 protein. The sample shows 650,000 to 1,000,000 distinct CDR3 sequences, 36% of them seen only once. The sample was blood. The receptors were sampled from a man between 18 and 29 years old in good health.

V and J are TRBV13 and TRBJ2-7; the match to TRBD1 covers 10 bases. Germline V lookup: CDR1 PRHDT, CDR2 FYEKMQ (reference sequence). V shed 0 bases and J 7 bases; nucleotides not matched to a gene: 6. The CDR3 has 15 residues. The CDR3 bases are TGTGCCAGCAGCTTAGGGGACAGGGGGTACAATGAGCAGTACTTC. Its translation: CASSLGDRGYNEQYF. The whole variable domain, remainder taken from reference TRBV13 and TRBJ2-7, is AAGVIQSPRHLIKEKRETATLKCYPIPRHDTVYWYQQGPGQDPQFLISFYEKMQSDKGSIPDRFSAQQFSDYHSELNMSSLELGDSALYFCASSLGDRGYNEQYFGPGTRLTVT.

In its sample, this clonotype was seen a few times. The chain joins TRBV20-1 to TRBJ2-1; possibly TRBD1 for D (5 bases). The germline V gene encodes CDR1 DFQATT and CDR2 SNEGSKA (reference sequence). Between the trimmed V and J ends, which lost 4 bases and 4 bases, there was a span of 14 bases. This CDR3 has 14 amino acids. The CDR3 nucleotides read TGCAGTGCTATCCCTGGGGCCTCTTACAATGAGCAGTTCTTC. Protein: CSAIPGASYNEQFF.

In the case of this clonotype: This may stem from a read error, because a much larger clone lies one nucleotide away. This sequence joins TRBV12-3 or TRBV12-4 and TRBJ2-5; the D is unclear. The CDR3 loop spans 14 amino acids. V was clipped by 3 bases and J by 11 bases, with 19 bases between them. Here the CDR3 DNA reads TGTGCCAGCAGTTTGCACATAAAATACAATGAGCAGTACTTC. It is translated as CASSLHIKYNEQYF.

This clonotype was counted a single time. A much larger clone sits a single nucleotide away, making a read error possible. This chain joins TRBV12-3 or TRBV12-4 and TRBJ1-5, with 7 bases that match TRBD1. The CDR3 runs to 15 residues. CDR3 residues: CVSSPGQPSNQPQHF. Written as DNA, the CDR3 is TGTGTCAGCAGCCCGGGACAGCCTAGCAATCAGCCCCAGCATTTT.

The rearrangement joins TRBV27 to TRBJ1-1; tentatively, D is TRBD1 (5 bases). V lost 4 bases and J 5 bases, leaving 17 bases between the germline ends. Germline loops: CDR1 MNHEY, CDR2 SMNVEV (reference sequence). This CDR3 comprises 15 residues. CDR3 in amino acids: CASSSPPGGITEAFF. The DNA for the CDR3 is TGTGCCAGCAGTTCCCCCCCCGGGGGAATTACTGAAGCTTTCTTT.

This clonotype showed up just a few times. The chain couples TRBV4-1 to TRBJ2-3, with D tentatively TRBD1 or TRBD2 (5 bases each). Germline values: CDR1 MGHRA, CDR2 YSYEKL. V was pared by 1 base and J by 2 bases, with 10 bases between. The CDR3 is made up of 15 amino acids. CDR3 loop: CASSQVLGTTDTQYF. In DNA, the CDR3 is TGCGCCAGCAGCCAAGTTCTCGGGACCACAGATACGCAGTATTTT.

In nucleotides, the CDR3 is TGTGCCAGCGGGGGGCTTTCCTACGAGCAGTACTTC. It encodes CASGGLSYEQYF. This rearrangement joins TRBV13 to TRBJ2-7; D is tentatively TRBD1 or TRBD2 (6 bases each). The length of the CDR3 is 12 residues. V lost 8 bases and J lost 1, with 9 bases in between. Germline V gives CDR1 PRHDT, CDR2 FYEKMQ (reference sequence). The full variable domain, completed using reference TRBV13 and TRBJ2-7, is AAGVIQSPRHLIKEKRETATLKCYPIPRHDTVYWYQQGPGQDPQFLISFYEKMQSDKGSIPDRFSAQQFSDYHSELNMSSLELGDSALYFCASGGLSYEQYFGPGTRLTVT.

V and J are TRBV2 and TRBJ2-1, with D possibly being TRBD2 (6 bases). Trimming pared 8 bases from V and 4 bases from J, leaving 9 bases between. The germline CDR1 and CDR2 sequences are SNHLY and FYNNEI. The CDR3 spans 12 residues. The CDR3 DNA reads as TGTGCCAGCCTGGGGGGTTACAATGAGCAGTTCTTC. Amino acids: CASLGGYNEQFF.

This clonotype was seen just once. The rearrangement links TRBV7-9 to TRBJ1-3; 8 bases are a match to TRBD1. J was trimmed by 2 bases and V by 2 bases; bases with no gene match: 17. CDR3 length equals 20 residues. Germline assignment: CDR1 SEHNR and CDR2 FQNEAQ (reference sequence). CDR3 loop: CASSLSWDRRHGSTGNTIYF. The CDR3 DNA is TGTGCCAGCAGCTTATCATGGGACAGGCGCCATGGAAGTACTGGAAACACCATATATTTT.

The DNA of the CDR3 is TGTGCCACCAGTTCCCCGAGACAGGCTATGAACACTGAAGCTTTCTTT. Translation gives CATSSPRQAMNTEAFF. The chain links TRBV15 to TRBJ1-1; D perhaps matches TRBD1 (6 bases). Germline loops: CDR1 LNHNV, CDR2 YYDKDF (reference sequence). V lost 6 bases and J lost 0, with 17 bases in between. The CDR3 has 16 residues.

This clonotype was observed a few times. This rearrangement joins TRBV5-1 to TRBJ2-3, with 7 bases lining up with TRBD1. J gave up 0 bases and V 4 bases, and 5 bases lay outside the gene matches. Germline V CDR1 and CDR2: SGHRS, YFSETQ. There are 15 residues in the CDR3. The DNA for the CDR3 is TGCGCCAGCAGCCCTAAGACAGGGAGCACAGATACGCAGTATTTT. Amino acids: CASSPKTGSTDTQYF.

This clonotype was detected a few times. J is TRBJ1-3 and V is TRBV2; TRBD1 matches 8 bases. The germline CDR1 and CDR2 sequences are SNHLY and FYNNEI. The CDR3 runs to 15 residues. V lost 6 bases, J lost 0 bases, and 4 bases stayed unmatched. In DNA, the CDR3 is TGTGCCAGCAGGGGGACAGGTCTCTCTGGAAACACCATATATTTT. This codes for CASRGTGLSGNTIYF.

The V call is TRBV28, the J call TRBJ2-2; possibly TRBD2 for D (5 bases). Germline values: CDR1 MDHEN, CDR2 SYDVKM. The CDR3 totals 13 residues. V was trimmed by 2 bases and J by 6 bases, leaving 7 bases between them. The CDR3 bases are TGTGCCAGCAGTTTAGCGAGGGCCGGGGAGCTGTTTTTT. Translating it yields CASSLARAGELFF.

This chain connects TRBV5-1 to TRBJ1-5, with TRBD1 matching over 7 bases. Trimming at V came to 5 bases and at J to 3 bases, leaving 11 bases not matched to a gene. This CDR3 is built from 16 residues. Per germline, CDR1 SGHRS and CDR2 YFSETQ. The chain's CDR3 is CASSARGQVPNQPQHF. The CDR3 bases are TGCGCCAGCAGTGCCAGAGGACAGGTTCCCAATCAGCCCCAGCATTTT.

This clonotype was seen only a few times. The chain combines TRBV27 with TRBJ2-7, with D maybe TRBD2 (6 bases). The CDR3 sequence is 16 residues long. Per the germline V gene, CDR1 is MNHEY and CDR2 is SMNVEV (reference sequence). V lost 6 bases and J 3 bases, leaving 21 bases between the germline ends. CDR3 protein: CASRRGPRAGLYEQYF. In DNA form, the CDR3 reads TGTGCCAGCAGAAGAGGGCCCCGGGCGGGGCTCTACGAGCAGTACTTC.

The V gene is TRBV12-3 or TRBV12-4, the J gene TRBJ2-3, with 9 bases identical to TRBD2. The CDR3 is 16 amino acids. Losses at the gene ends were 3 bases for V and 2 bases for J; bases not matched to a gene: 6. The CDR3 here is CASSFSSGDTTDTQYF. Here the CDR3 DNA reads TGTGCCAGCAGTTTCTCTAGCGGGGACACCACAGATACGCAGTATTTT.

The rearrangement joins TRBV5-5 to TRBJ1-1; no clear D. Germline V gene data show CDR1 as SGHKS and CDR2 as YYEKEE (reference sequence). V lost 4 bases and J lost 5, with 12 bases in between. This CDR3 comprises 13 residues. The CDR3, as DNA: TGTGCCAGCAGCGTGGGGTCAGTGACTGAAGCTTTCTTT. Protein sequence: CASSVGSVTEAFF.

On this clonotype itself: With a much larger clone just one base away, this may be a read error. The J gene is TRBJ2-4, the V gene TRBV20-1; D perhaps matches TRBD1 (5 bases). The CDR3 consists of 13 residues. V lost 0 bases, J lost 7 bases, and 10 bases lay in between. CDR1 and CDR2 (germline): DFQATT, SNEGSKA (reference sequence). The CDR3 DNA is TGCAGTGCTAGAGATAAGGGGCCGAACATTCAGTACTTC. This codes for CSARDKGPNIQYF.

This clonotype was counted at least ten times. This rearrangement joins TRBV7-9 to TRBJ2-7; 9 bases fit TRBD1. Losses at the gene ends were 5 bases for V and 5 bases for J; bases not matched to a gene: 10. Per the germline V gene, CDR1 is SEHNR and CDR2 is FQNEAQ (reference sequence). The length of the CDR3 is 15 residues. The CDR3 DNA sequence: TGTGCCAGCAGCCCCGGTGGGACAGGGTTAAACGAGCAGTACTTC. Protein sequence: CASSPGGTGLNEQYF.

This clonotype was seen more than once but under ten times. In nucleotides, the CDR3 is TGTGCCAGCGGGCAGGGGGCCACCACAGATACGCAGTATTTT. Translation gives CASGQGATTDTQYF. The chain combines TRBV9 with TRBJ2-3; 8 nucleotides agree with TRBD1. This CDR3 spans 14 amino acids. Trimming cost V 7 bases and J 2 bases; bases outside gene matches: 6. CDR1 is SGDLS, CDR2 YYNGEE, per germline.

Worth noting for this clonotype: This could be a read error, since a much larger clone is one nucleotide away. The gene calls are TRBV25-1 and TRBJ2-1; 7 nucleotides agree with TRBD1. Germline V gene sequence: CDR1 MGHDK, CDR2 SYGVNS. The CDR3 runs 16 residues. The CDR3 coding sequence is TGTGCCTGCAGGGGTGGACAGGCTTCGTCCTACAATGAGCAGTTCTTC. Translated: CACRGGQASSYNEQFF.

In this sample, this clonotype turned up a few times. In DNA, the CDR3 is TGCAGCGTTGGGGGGGGGGCCTACAATGAGCAGTTCTTC. Its protein is CSVGGGAYNEQFF. This chain uses TRBV29-1 with TRBJ2-1; 7 positions agree with TRBD2. CDR1 is SQVTM and CDR2 is ANQGSEA in the germline V gene. V lost 4 bases to trimming and J lost 2 bases; unmatched junction nucleotides: 2. The CDR3 extends over 13 amino acids.

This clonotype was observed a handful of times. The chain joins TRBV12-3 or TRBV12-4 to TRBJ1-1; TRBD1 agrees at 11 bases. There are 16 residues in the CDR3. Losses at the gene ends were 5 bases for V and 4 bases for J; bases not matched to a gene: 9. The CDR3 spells CASSPGQGGRSTEAFF. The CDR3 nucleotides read TGTGCCAGCAGTCCGGGACAGGGGGGAAGAAGCACTGAAGCTTTCTTT.

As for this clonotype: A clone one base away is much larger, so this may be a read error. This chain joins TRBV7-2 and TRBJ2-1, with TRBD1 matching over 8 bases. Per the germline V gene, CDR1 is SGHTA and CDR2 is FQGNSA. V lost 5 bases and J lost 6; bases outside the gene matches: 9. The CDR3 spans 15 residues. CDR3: CASSPQGQGCNEQFF. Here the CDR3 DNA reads TGTGCCAGCAGCCCTCAAGGACAGGGCTGCAATGAGCAGTTCTTC.